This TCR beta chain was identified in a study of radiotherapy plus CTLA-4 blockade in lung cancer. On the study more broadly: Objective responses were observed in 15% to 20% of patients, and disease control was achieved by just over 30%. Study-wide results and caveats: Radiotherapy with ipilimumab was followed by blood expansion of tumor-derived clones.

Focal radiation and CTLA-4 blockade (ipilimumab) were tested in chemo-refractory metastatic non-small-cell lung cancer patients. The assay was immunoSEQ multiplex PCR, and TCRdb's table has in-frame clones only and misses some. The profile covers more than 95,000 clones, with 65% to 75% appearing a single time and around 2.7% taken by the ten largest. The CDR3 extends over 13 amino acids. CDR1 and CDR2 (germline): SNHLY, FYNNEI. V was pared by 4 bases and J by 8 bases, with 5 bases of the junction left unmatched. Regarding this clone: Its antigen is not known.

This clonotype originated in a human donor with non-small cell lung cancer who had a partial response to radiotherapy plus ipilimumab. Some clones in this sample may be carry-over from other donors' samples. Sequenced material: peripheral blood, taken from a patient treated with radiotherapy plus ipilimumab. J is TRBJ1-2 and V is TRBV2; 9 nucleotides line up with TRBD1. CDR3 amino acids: CASSGRGQGGYTF. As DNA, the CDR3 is TGTGCCAGCAGTGGCCGGGGACAGGGCGGCTACACCTTC.